The 3 T cell receptor beta chains given below trace back to one sample, sequenced in a study of human T cells and chemical hapten exposure. The time point denotes: patch test 1, 2 weeks after DPC sensitization. Treatment: therapeutic diphenylcyclopropenone sensitization with weekly scalp DPC. TCRdb processed the RACE reads anew with MiXCR; each CDR3 protein has one entry. This table holds 95,000 to 130,000 distinct CDR3 sequences, about an eighth found once. The sample here was whole blood, taken in connection with sensitization to the hapten diphenylcyclopropenone (DPC). Every receptor here comes from a woman aged 50 to 60 with alopecia areata. Some clones in this sample may be carry-over from other donors' samples.

This clonotype was detected ten times or more. The chain couples TRBV6-6 to TRBJ2-3; 9 bases align to TRBD2. Germline CDR1 MNHNY, CDR2 SVGAGI (reference sequence). Trimming removed 0 bases from V and 6 bases from J; junction bases left unmatched: 10. The CDR3 totals 17 residues. The CDR3 protein is CASSYSGLAGSYDTQYF. The CDR3, as DNA: TGTGCCAGCAGTTACTCGGGGCTAGCGGGATCATATGATACGCAGTATTTT.

This clonotype was counted between two and nine times. CDR3 sequence reads: CASSHFPRRTNTGELFF. CDR3 coding DNA: TGTGCCAGTAGCCACTTCCCCAGGAGAACGAACACCGGGGAGCTGTTTTTT. The gene calls are TRBV19 and TRBJ2-2; D is undetermined. CDR1 and CDR2 (germline): LNHDA, SQIVND (reference sequence). The V gene lost 6 bases and the J gene lost 0 bases, with 17 bases spanning the gap. This CDR3 comprises 17 residues.

CDR3 sequence: CSARVQGATGELFF. DNA of the CDR3: TGCAGTGCTAGGGTGCAGGGGGCAACCGGGGAGCTGTTTTTT. J is TRBJ2-2 and V is TRBV20-1; TRBD1 matches at 8 bases. J was trimmed by 5 bases and V by 3 bases; bases with no gene match: 5. The CDR3 extends over 14 amino acids. Per germline, CDR1 DFQATT and CDR2 SNEGSKA (reference sequence).